A single sample gave rise to the 23 T cell receptor beta chains below, sequenced in a study of blood T cell repertoires in COVID-19. Here immunoSEQ multiplex PCR was the method, and the copy in TCRdb shows in-frame clones only, minus some. There are around 300,000 clones in the sample; 85% to 90% occur only once, and 10% to 15% lies in the top ten. Sequencing was carried out using peripheral blood. The receptors shown here come from a human donor in a cohort sampled during active COVID-19.

This chain uses TRBV6-5 with TRBJ2-7; no reliable D call. This CDR3 has 11 amino acids. V shed 4 bases and J shed 6 bases, with 7 bases lying between them. Per germline, CDR1 MNHEY and CDR2 SVGAGI. Here the CDR3 reads CASSSQFEQYF. The CDR3 DNA follows: TGTGCCAGCAGTTCCCAGTTCGAGCAGTACTTC.

The rearrangement joins TRBV7-2 to TRBJ1-5, with D unclear. The ends were cut back, 1 base at V and 7 bases at J, with 8 bases in the middle. CDR3 length: 13 amino acids. Per the germline V gene, CDR1 is SGHTA and CDR2 is FQGNSA. The CDR3 region is CASSLGGGQPQHF. In DNA form, the CDR3 reads TGTGCCAGCAGCTTAGGGGGAGGACAGCCCCAGCATTTT.

Remarks on this clone: Other DNA sequences in this sample translate to the same CDR3. The chain carries TRBV3-1 (or the pseudogene TRBV3-2) and TRBJ2-3; D is undetermined. This CDR3 has 13 amino acids. The ends were cut back, 4 bases at V and 1 base at J, with 6 bases in the middle. Germline V gene data show CDR1 as LGHDT and CDR2 as YNNKEL (reference sequence). The CDR3 spells CASSPPGTDTQYF. The DNA for the CDR3 is TGTGCCAGCAGCCCCCCGGGCACAGATACGCAGTATTTT.

The chain is built from TRBV3-1 (or the pseudogene TRBV3-2) and TRBJ1-2, with D unclear. Trimming shortened V by 0 bases and J by 8 bases, and 16 bases separated the two germline ends. The germline gives CDR1 LGHDT, CDR2 YNNKEL (reference sequence). CDR3 length: 15 residues. CDR3 bases: TGTGCCAGCAGCCAAGAATTGGTGCGGAGTACGGGCTACACCTTC. Its translation is CASSQELVRSTGYTF.

The V and J genes are TRBV29-1 and TRBJ1-4; weak D call: TRBD1 (6 bases). The germline CDR1 and CDR2 sequences are SQVTM and ANQGSEA. CDR3 size: 13 residues. V was shortened by 4 bases and J by 3 bases, with 9 bases between the two germline ends. CDR3 DNA sequence: TGCAGCGTTGCCAGGGGAGCTAATGAAAAACTGTTTTTT. Translating it yields CSVARGANEKLFF.

This clone was seen a handful of times. The rearrangement links TRBV16 to TRBJ1-2, with TRBD1 as a possible D gene (5 bases). Germline CDR1 reads KGHSY; CDR2 reads FQNENV. The length of the CDR3 is 14 residues. The V and J ends lost 2 bases and 4 bases respectively, with 11 bases between them. CDR3: CASSQSGTAYGYTF. The DNA for the CDR3 is TGTGCCAGCAGCCAAAGCGGGACGGCCTATGGCTACACCTTC.

The V and J genes are TRBV4-1 and TRBJ1-4, with a weak D call TRBD1 (6 bases). In germline, CDR1 is MGHRA, CDR2 YSYEKL. The CDR3 runs to 17 residues. The germline V and J ends were trimmed by 1 base and 8 bases, with 20 bases remaining between them. In DNA form, the CDR3 reads TGCGCCAGCAGCCAAGGTGCCCTTATGGGACACCTAGAAAAACTGTTTTTT. The encoded protein is CASSQGALMGHLEKLFF.

J is TRBJ1-1 and V is TRBV2; D may be TRBD1 (5 bases). V lost 3 bases, J lost 3 bases, and 17 bases lay in between. The CDR3 has 16 residues. From germline, CDR1 is SNHLY and CDR2 FYNNEI. In DNA form, the CDR3 reads TGTGCCAGCAGTGACCTGGGGGGGATGGGTCACACTGAAGCTTTCTTT. It translates to CASSDLGGMGHTEAFF. Based on the CDR3 plus reference TRBV2 and TRBJ1-1, the full variable domain is EPEVTQTPSHQVTQMGQEVILRCVPISNHLYFYWYRQILGQKVEFLVSFYNNEISEKSEIFDDQFSVERPDGSNFTLKIRSTKLEDSAMYFCASSDLGGMGHTEAFFGQGTRLTVV.

The chain carries TRBV18 and TRBJ2-7; a possible D gene is TRBD2 (6 bases). This CDR3 contains 13 residues. The V end was cut by 2 bases, the J end by 6 bases, with 11 bases between. Germline V gene sequence: CDR1 KGHSH, CDR2 LQKENI. The CDR3 spells CASSPAGRGEQYF. Written as DNA, the CDR3 is TGTGCCAGCTCACCAGCAGGGCGGGGCGAGCAGTACTTC.

This chain uses TRBV27 with TRBJ2-2; 10 bases are shared with TRBD2. Trimming cost V 5 bases and J 4 bases; bases outside gene matches: 7. The V gene's germline CDR1 is MNHEY and CDR2 SMNVEV (reference sequence). The CDR3 contains 16 residues. CDR3 loop: CASSPASGSFTGELFF. CDR3 in DNA: TGTGCCAGCAGTCCCGCTAGCGGGAGTTTCACCGGGGAGCTGTTTTTT.

DNA of the CDR3: TGCGCCAGCAGCCCCGCCCTGGGGCCTAGCGCCATAAATGAGCAGTTCTTC. Residues: CASSPALGPSAINEQFF. This chain links TRBV5-1 with TRBJ2-1; D perhaps matches TRBD2 (6 bases). This CDR3 comprises 17 residues. V was trimmed by 4 bases and J by 7 bases, leaving 24 bases between them. CDR1 and CDR2 (germline): SGHRS, YFSETQ. The complete variable domain, with remaining parts taken from reference TRBV5-1 and TRBJ2-1, reads KAGVTQTPRYLIKTRGQQVTLSCSPISGHRSVSWYQQTPGQGLQFLFEYFSETQRNKGNFPGRFSGRQFSNSRSEMNVSTLELGDSALYLCASSPALGPSAINEQFFGPGTRLTVL.

The chain couples TRBV19 to TRBJ1-5; TRBD1 might be the D (6 bases). The V end was cut by 6 bases, the J end by 3 bases, with 15 bases between. Germline assignment: CDR1 LNHDA and CDR2 SQIVND (reference sequence). This CDR3 region has 15 residues. In DNA form, the CDR3 reads TGTGCCAGTAGCGTCCAGACAGGCCCCAATCAGCCCCAGCATTTT. Amino acid sequence: CASSVQTGPNQPQHF. The variable domain in full, completed from reference TRBV19 and TRBJ1-5, reads DGGITQSPKYLFRKEGQNVTLSCEQNLNHDAMYWYRQDPGQGLRLIYYSQIVNDFQKGDIAEGYSVSREKKESFPLTVTSAQKNPTAFYLCASSVQTGPNQPQHFGDGTRLSIL.

DNA for the CDR3: TGCAGCGTTGAAGAGGCGTCAGGTCCCCACGAGCAGTACTTC. Translated, it gives CSVEEASGPHEQYF. The chain employs TRBV29-1 and TRBJ2-7; unclear D gene. The CDR3 contains 14 residues. With 0 bases removed from V and 5 bases from J, the gap between germline ends came to 14 bases. CDR1 and CDR2 (germline): SQVTM, ANQGSEA.

J is TRBJ1-3 and V is TRBV15; D not resolved. Per the germline V gene, CDR1 is LNHNV and CDR2 is YYDKDF (reference sequence). V lost 0 bases to trimming and J lost 2 bases, with 8 bases between them. This CDR3 region has 15 residues. The DNA for the CDR3 is TGTGCCACCAGCAGAGAACTGATCACTGGAAACACCATATATTTT. This encodes CATSRELITGNTIYF.

The J gene is TRBJ2-1, the V gene TRBV9, with 8 positions matching TRBD2. The CDR3 has 15 amino acids. CDR1 is SGDLS, CDR2 YYNGEE, per germline. V shed 1 base and J 7 bases; nucleotides not matched to a gene: 7. The CDR3 region is CASSVLVAGRNEQFF. The DNA for the CDR3 is TGTGCCAGCAGCGTATTGGTAGCGGGGAGAAATGAGCAGTTCTTC.

This clone showed up just a few times. This chain uses TRBV5-1 with TRBJ1-6; D perhaps matches TRBD1 (5 bases). The CDR3 is made up of 16 amino acids. Germline CDR1 SGHRS, CDR2 YFSETQ. V was shortened by 5 bases and J by 0 bases, with 12 bases between the two germline ends. CDR3 loop: CASSLGGNSYNSPLHF. CDR3 sequence (DNA): TGCGCCAGCAGTCTGGGGGGAAACTCCTATAATTCACCCCTCCACTTT. The full variable domain, with the rest looked up from reference TRBV5-1 and TRBJ1-6, is KAGVTQTPRYLIKTRGQQVTLSCSPISGHRSVSWYQQTPGQGLQFLFEYFSETQRNKGNFPGRFSGRQFSNSRSEMNVSTLELGDSALYLCASSLGGNSYNSPLHFGNGTRLTVT.

V gene TRBV19 combines with J gene TRBJ2-1, with TRBD1 identical over 8 bases. CDR1 is LNHDA and CDR2 is SQIVND in the germline V gene (reference sequence). This CDR3 is built from 13 residues. The V segment lost 7 bases and the J segment 9 bases; nucleotides outside the gene matches: 8. This CDR3 is CASTPTGGGEQFF. As DNA, the CDR3 is TGTGCCAGTACCCCCACAGGGGGTGGTGAGCAGTTCTTC.

V and J are TRBV6-6 and TRBJ1-1; the match to TRBD1 covers 9 bases. Germline loops: CDR1 MNHNY, CDR2 SVGAGI (reference sequence). With V trimmed by 7 bases and J by 6 bases, 9 bases remained unmatched. The CDR3 sequence is 14 residues long. CDR3 bases: TGTGCCAGCACCCCGACAGGGGGTATTGCTGAAGCTTTCTTT. As protein: CASTPTGGIAEAFF.

The CDR3 sequence: CASRRTGGAFNHEQYF. The CDR3 DNA reads TGTGCCAGCAGGAGGACAGGGGGCGCATTTAACCACGAGCAGTACTTC. This chain connects TRBV5-4 to TRBJ2-7; 11 nucleotides agree with TRBD1. Germline loops: CDR1 SGHNT, CDR2 YYREEE (reference sequence). The CDR3 loop spans 16 amino acids. V shed 5 bases, J shed 5 bases, and the junction held 12 bases outside the gene matches.

This sequence joins TRBV3-1 (or the pseudogene TRBV3-2) and TRBJ1-5; weak D call: TRBD1 (6 bases). Trimming stripped 1 base from V and 7 bases from J, with 17 bases between. The CDR3 consists of 16 residues. The germline V gene has CDR1 LGHDT and CDR2 YNNKEL (reference sequence). This CDR3 reads CASSQGQRAGVQPQHF. CDR3 nucleotides: TGTGCCAGCAGCCAAGGACAGAGGGCAGGGGTCCAGCCCCAGCATTTT.

The genes are TRBV2 and TRBJ2-2; TRBD1 aligns across 8 bases. V gave up 3 bases and J gave up 2 bases; unmatched junction bases: 17. CDR1 is SNHLY and CDR2 is FYNNEI in the germline V gene. The CDR3 consists of 20 residues. As DNA, the CDR3 is TGTGCCAGCAGTGATTGGTTTTTTATTAGACAGGGGAACAACACCGGGGAGCTGTTTTTT. Encoded protein: CASSDWFFIRQGNNTGELFF.

The chain carries TRBV28 and TRBJ2-5; no definite D call. CDR3 length: 16 amino acids. Germline-derived CDR1 and CDR2 are MDHEN and SYDVKM. Trimming left V 1 base short and J 5 bases short, with 17 bases between. CDR3 in amino acids: CASSLYQISPRETQYF. The DNA of the CDR3 is TGTGCCAGCAGTTTATATCAGATCAGCCCGAGGGAGACCCAGTACTTC.

With respect to this clone: This sample includes further DNA sequences coding for the same CDR3. V and J are TRBV5-1 and TRBJ1-2, with 11 bases lining up with TRBD1. CDR3 length equals 15 residues. The germline CDR1 and CDR2 sequences are SGHRS and YFSETQ. V trimming: 4 bases; J trimming: 6 bases; junction bases outside the gene matches: 8. The CDR3 DNA is TGCGCCAGCAGCATAGGACAGGGGGCGGAGAATGGCTACACCTTC. Protein sequence: CASSIGQGAENGYTF. Full variable domain (outside the CDR3, taken from reference TRBV5-1 and TRBJ1-2): KAGVTQTPRYLIKTRGQQVTLSCSPISGHRSVSWYQQTPGQGLQFLFEYFSETQRNKGNFPGRFSGRQFSNSRSEMNVSTLELGDSALYLCASSIGQGAENGYTFGSGTRLTVV.